This entry lists 3 T cell receptor beta chains sequenced from one sample in a study of blood T cell repertoires in COVID-19. Sequencing used immunoSEQ multiplex PCR; TCRdb keeps in-frame clones, though not all of them. This sample has approximately 240,000 clones, with approximately 90% found just once. Sequencing was performed on PBMCs or T cells enriched from blood (not recorded which). The receptors stem from a woman aged 18-30 years who had recovered from COVID-19.

The V and J genes are TRBV5-4 and TRBJ2-3; D unclear. CDR1 is SGHNT, CDR2 YYREEE, per germline (reference sequence). The CDR3 has 14 amino acids. Trimming pared 2 bases from V and 0 bases from J, leaving 7 bases between. This CDR3 reads CASSFRGSTDTQYF. In nucleotides, the CDR3 is TGTGCCAGCAGCTTTAGAGGAAGCACAGATACGCAGTATTTT.

The rearrangement links TRBV5-5 to TRBJ2-7; tentative D call: TRBD2 (7 bases). The germline V gene has CDR1 SGHKS and CDR2 YYEKEE (reference sequence). Trimming shortened V by 5 bases and J by 1 base, and 22 bases separated the two germline ends. The CDR3 runs to 17 residues. CDR3 loop: CASSTIWGGGLSYEQYF. In DNA form, the CDR3 reads TGTGCCAGCAGTACTATTTGGGGCGGGGGCCTTTCCTACGAGCAGTACTTC.

The chain employs TRBV3-1 (or the pseudogene TRBV3-2) and TRBJ2-1; D might be TRBD2 (6 bases). Trimming left V 5 bases short and J 8 bases short, with 22 bases between. The germline gives CDR1 LGHDT, CDR2 YNNKEL (reference sequence). This CDR3 comprises 16 residues. This CDR3 is CASSWKTSRTGHEQFF. The CDR3 nucleotides are TGTGCCAGCAGCTGGAAGACTAGTAGAACCGGGCATGAGCAGTTCTTC.